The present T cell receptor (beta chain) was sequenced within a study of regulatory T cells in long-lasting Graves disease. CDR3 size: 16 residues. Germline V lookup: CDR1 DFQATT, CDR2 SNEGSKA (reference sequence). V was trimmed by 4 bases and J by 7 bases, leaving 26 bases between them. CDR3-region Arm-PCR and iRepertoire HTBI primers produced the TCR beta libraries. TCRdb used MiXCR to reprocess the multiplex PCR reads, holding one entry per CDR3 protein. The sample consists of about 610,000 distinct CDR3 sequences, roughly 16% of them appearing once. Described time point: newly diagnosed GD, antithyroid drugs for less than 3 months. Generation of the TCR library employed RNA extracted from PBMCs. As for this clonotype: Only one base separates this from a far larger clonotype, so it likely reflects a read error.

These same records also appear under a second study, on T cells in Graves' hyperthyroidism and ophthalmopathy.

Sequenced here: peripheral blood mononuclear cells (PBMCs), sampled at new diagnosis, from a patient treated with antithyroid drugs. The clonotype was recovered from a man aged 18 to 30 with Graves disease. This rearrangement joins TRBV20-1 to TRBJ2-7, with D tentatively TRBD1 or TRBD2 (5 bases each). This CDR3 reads CSATSREISSYNEQYF. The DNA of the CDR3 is TGCAGTGCTACCAGCAGGGAGATCAGCTCCTACAATGAGCAGTACTTC.